The 3 T cell receptor beta chains listed next were all sequenced from one sample in a study of cytomegalovirus exposure and HLA in healthy donors. Clones were sequenced by immunoSEQ multiplex PCR, and TCRdb holds only the in-frame ones, with some missing. In the table there are 130,000 to 150,000 clones, approximately 86% of which are singletons. The specimen was PBMCs. The receptors derive from a man aged 18 to 30 in good health and CMV-seropositive.

J is TRBJ1-2 and V is TRBV6-4, with D perhaps matching TRBD1 (5 bases). V shed 6 bases and J shed 6 bases, with 20 bases lying between them. CDR3 length: 15 residues. Germline V gene lookup returns CDR1 MRHNA and CDR2 SNTAGT. Here the CDR3 reads CASSPTLTGGNGYTF. As DNA, the CDR3 is TGTGCCAGCAGCCCTACACTTACAGGTGGGAATGGCTACACCTTC.

CDR3 in DNA: TGTGCCAGCAGCTTAAACACAGGGGGAGTCAATCAGCCCCAGCATTTT. This gives the protein CASSLNTGGVNQPQHF. The chain joins TRBV7-2 to TRBJ1-5; 8 bases map to TRBD1. The junction had 6 bases not matched to a gene; V was cut back by 2 bases and J by 3 bases. Germline V gene lookup returns CDR1 SGHTA and CDR2 FQGNSA. The CDR3 is 16 amino acids.

CDR3 coding DNA: TGTGCCAGCAGCCCGAGAGGGCACGAAGCTTTCTTT. It specifies CASSPRGHEAFF. The genes are TRBV7-9 and TRBJ1-1; no definite D call. Between the trimmed V and J ends, which lost 5 bases and 8 bases, there was a span of 12 bases. Germline-derived CDR1 and CDR2 are SEHNR and FQNEAQ (reference sequence). This CDR3 contains 12 residues.